These T cell receptor beta chains were read from a single sample in a study of cytotoxic CD8 clonotypes in ibrutinib-treated CLL. Only in-frame clones appear in the TCRdb table, and some are missing; sequencing was by immunoSEQ multiplex PCR. The table has approximately 170,000 clones, around nine tenths seen once. The source material was PBMCs, sampled at disease progression, from a patient treated with ibrutinib. These TCRs come from a human donor with chronic lymphocytic leukemia. CDR3s include the opening cysteine and the closing phenylalanine or tryptophan. The D gene is left open where the match is weak. Expanded clones get a size class; other rows say once, few or many, or leave the size out.

cdr3_nt cdr3_aa j_call d_call clone_size v_call
TGTGCCAGTAGTATAGTTCCAGGGGTAGAGACCCAGTACTTC CASSIVPGVETQYF TRBJ2-5 NA NA TRBV19
TGTGCCAGTAGTATAGGTCCCGTGGGACAGGGACGTCGTGAGCAGTACTTC CASSIGPVGQGRREQYF TRBJ2-7 TRBD1 many TRBV19
TGTGCCACTACCCTAGCGGCTAGCACAGATACGCAGTATTTT CATTLAASTDTQYF TRBJ2-3 TRBD2 NA TRBV25-1
TGTGCCAGTAGTTGGGGCGTTGATATGAACACTGAAGCTTTCTTT CASSWGVDMNTEAFF TRBJ1-1 NA NA TRBV19
TGTGCCAGCTCACCTGCCGGGACTTCCTACGAGCAGTACTTC CASSPAGTSYEQYF TRBJ2-7 NA NA TRBV18
TGCGCCAGCAGCCCACAGGGGTTTACCGGGGAGCTGTTTTTT CASSPQGFTGELFF TRBJ2-2 TRBD1 NA TRBV4-3
TGTGCCAGCAGTGTACTAGCGGGTATTTACAATGAGCAGTTCTTC CASSVLAGIYNEQFF TRBJ2-1 TRBD2 NA TRBV25-1
TGCAGCGTGGTCGAACTCCGCTACGGGACGTCCTACGAGCAGTACTTC CSVVELRYGTSYEQYF TRBJ2-7 NA NA TRBV29-1
TGTGCCAGCACCCATACCGGGGCCTTATACAATGAGCAGTTCTTC CASTHTGALYNEQFF TRBJ2-1 NA NA TRBV28
TGTGCCAGCAGCCACGGGATAGGAAGGGGAAGGAACTATGGCTACACCTTC CASSHGIGRGRNYGYTF TRBJ1-2 NA NA TRBV14
TGTGCCAGCAGCTTGTTGGGGGGCGCAGGGAGAGGAGCTTTCTTT CASSLLGGAGRGAFF TRBJ1-1 NA NA TRBV5-8
TGCGCCAGCAGCTCGGACGTAGACTATGGCTACACCTTC CASSSDVDYGYTF TRBJ1-2 NA NA TRBV5-1
TGTGCCAGCAGCCAAGGGTATCAGGGGGCGTTCAACGAGCAGTACTTC CASSQGYQGAFNEQYF TRBJ2-7 TRBD1 NA TRBV4-2
TGCGCCAGCAGCCCCGGACAGGATGCGGGTACGCAGTATTTT CASSPGQDAGTQYF TRBJ2-3 TRBD1 NA TRBV5-1
TGTGCCAGCAGTTTCTCAAGACTAGCGGGTCCCAGCACAGATACGCAGTATTTT CASSFSRLAGPSTDTQYF TRBJ2-3 TRBD2 NA TRBV27
TGCGCCAGCAGCCAAGATCTGGGACAGGGCTACGAGCAGTACTTC CASSQDLGQGYEQYF TRBJ2-7 TRBD1 NA TRBV4-1
TGTGCCACCAGCAGAGATGGGACAGGGGCCTACGAGCAGTACTTC CATSRDGTGAYEQYF TRBJ2-7 TRBD1 NA TRBV15
TGTGCCAGCAGCGTAGTTACAGGGGTCTCCGGGGAGCTGTTTTTT CASSVVTGVSGELFF TRBJ2-2 TRBD1 NA TRBV9
TGTGCCAGTATGCCGAGGGGGTTCGGCAATCAGCCCCAGCATTTT CASMPRGFGNQPQHF TRBJ1-5 NA NA TRBV19
TGTGCCAGCAGTCCTTCACAAATCGGGGGCTTACCCAAGGATTACGAGCAGTACTTC CASSPSQIGGLPKDYEQYF TRBJ2-7 NA NA TRBV27
TGCAGCGTTGTTAGAGCACAAAACACTGAAGCTTTCTTT CSVVRAQNTEAFF TRBJ1-1 NA NA TRBV29-1
TGCAGCGCGATTCGTCAGGGTCCCTATGGCTACACCTTC CSAIRQGPYGYTF TRBJ1-2 NA NA TRBV29-1
TGTGCCAGCAGCTACCACGGCAGGGGAGCTGAAGCTTTCTTT CASSYHGRGAEAFF TRBJ1-1 NA NA TRBV11-3
TGTGCCAGCAGTGTAACGGGTATTGGTATTCAGTACTTC CASSVTGIGIQYF TRBJ2-4 NA NA TRBV25-1
TGCAGCGTGGGCAGGACACCAAACACAGATACGCAGTATTTT CSVGRTPNTDTQYF TRBJ2-3 NA few TRBV29-1
TGTGCCAGTAGTCAGCGCTTCCTTGGGCCCCAGCATTTT CASSQRFLGPQHF TRBJ1-5 NA few TRBV19
TGTGCCAGTAAGGCGGGACAGGGAGGGGGCAATCAGCCCCAGCATTTT CASKAGQGGGNQPQHF TRBJ1-5 TRBD1 NA TRBV19
TGTGCCAGCAGTAATCGGGACAGGGGATTCTATGGCTACACCTTC CASSNRDRGFYGYTF TRBJ1-2 TRBD1 NA TRBV6-5
TGCGCCAGCAGCATGGGACTAGCGGGCAGACGGCAACAGACCCAGTACTTC CASSMGLAGRRQQTQYF TRBJ2-5 TRBD2 NA TRBV5-1
TGCGCCAGCAGTGATGGCGTTGGGCGCAAATACGAGCAGTACTTC CASSDGVGRKYEQYF TRBJ2-7 NA NA TRBV10-1
TGCGCCAGCAGCTTGTTGTGGGCCTCGGGCACCGGGGAGCTGTTTTTT CASSLLWASGTGELFF TRBJ2-2 NA NA TRBV5-1
TGTGCCAGCAGTGACGGGACAGTCTACGAGCAGTACTTC CASSDGTVYEQYF TRBJ2-7 TRBD1 NA TRBV6-5
TGCGCCAGCAGCGGAGGTAGCGGACAGCCGATCTATGGCTACACCTTC CASSGGSGQPIYGYTF TRBJ1-2 NA NA TRBV5-1
TGTGCCAGCAGTTCCCGGGCATTAGGGGAGCAGTACTTC CASSSRALGEQYF TRBJ2-7 NA NA TRBV6-1
TGTGCCAGCAGCTTTAAGGACATTCAGTACTTC CASSFKDIQYF TRBJ2-4 NA NA TRBV11-1
TGTGCCAGCAGCGCCTATACAGGGTCGCTAAACTATGGCTACACCTTC CASSAYTGSLNYGYTF TRBJ1-2 NA NA TRBV9
TGCGCCAGCAGCAGCCCAGGGGCTAGACGGAGCTCCTACAATGAGCAGTTCTTC CASSSPGARRSSYNEQFF TRBJ2-1 NA NA TRBV4-1
TGTGCCAGCAGCTTGAGGGGTAGCCGGCAGCCCCAGCATTTT CASSLRGSRQPQHF TRBJ1-5 NA NA TRBV5-4
TGTGCCAGCAGCGGTTTTCAACAGGGACCTAATGAAAAACTGTTTTTT CASSGFQQGPNEKLFF TRBJ1-4 NA once TRBV7-9
TGCGCCAGCAGCCCAAGATCCGGCGGGGACTCCTACGAGCAGTACTTC CASSPRSGGDSYEQYF TRBJ2-7 NA few TRBV4-1
TGTGCCAGCAGCCAGTCACTCCGGGCCTTGGGGGAAAAACTGTTTTTT CASSQSLRALGEKLFF TRBJ1-4 NA once TRBV11-3
TGTGCCAGCAGTCAGCCCCGGGACAGTGCTAGTGAGCAGTACTTC CASSQPRDSASEQYF TRBJ2-7 TRBD1 NA TRBV6-1
TGTGCCAGTAGTATAAGCATGGACAGGTACTATGGCTACACCTTC CASSISMDRYYGYTF TRBJ1-2 TRBD1 NA TRBV19
TGTGCCAGTAGTTGGGGGACCACTAACTATGGCTACACCTTC CASSWGTTNYGYTF TRBJ1-2 NA NA TRBV19
TGCGCCAGCAGCTTCAGAGTGGGGGAGTACGAGCAGTACTTC CASSFRVGEYEQYF TRBJ2-7 NA NA TRBV5-1
TGTGCCAGCAGCTTAGTGGCAGGGATTAACTATGGCTACACCTTC CASSLVAGINYGYTF TRBJ1-2 NA once TRBV7-6
TGTGCCAGCAGTGAAGAGGGGGTGGGTGGCTACACCTTC CASSEEGVGGYTF TRBJ1-2 NA NA TRBV2
TGTGCCAGCTGGGGGTCCCCTGGGGCCAACGTCCTGACTTTC CASWGSPGANVLTF TRBJ2-6 NA NA TRBV6-5
TGTGCCTGGACAGGACCGGGACAGGGATATGAAAAACTGTTTTTT CAWTGPGQGYEKLFF TRBJ1-4 TRBD1 NA TRBV30
TGTGCCAGCAGTTCACACCCGCCAGACCGTAACTATGGCTACACCTTC CASSSHPPDRNYGYTF TRBJ1-2 NA NA TRBV27
TGTGCAAGTCGCCCCCGGGGTCTAGCGGGAGGAGGCGAGCAGTACTTC CASRPRGLAGGGEQYF TRBJ2-7 NA few TRBV12-2
TGTGCCAGCAGTCCACAGGGAGGGGGCCTCTATGGCTACACCTTC CASSPQGGGLYGYTF TRBJ1-2 TRBD1 NA TRBV6-5
TGTGCCAGTTGCCGGAGCGGGAGTTTTGATACGCAGTATTTT CASCRSGSFDTQYF TRBJ2-3 TRBD2 NA TRBV7-6
TGTGCCAGCAGCCCGGATCTTGGGGGAGGCACTGAAGCTTTCTTT CASSPDLGGGTEAFF TRBJ1-1 NA NA TRBV5-6
TGTGCCAGTGGACAGATTAGCAATCAGCCCCAGCATTTT CASGQISNQPQHF TRBJ1-5 NA NA TRBV19
TGTGCCTGGAGTACGGGTAACTACAATGAGCAGTTCTTC CAWSTGNYNEQFF TRBJ2-1 NA NA TRBV30
TGTGCCAGCGCGGGGACAGATTACTATGGCTACACCTTC CASAGTDYYGYTF TRBJ1-2 TRBD1 NA TRBV13
TGCGCCAGCAGCCGTAGGTTGTTCGGCGGCCAAGAGACCCAGTACTTC CASSRRLFGGQETQYF TRBJ2-5 NA NA TRBV4-3
TGTGCCAGCAGCTTAGTCGAGATTCCGGCTGGCTACACCTTC CASSLVEIPAGYTF TRBJ1-2 NA NA TRBV7-9